This entry is about one T cell receptor (beta chain). Its cognate antigen is unknown. CD4+ and CD8+ cells were isolated by positive magnetic bead selection, with purity checked by flow cytometry. This sample is drawn from a study of somatic mutations in cytotoxic T cells in rheumatoid arthritis. About the research overall: Prior to any treatment and right after diagnosis, patient blood (around 30 ml EDTA) was drawn. The study's findings and limits: Among rheumatoid arthritis patients and age-matched healthy controls, CD8+ T-cell clonality was not significantly different. A largest CD8+ clone above 20% of CD8+ cells occurred in about an eighth of the roughly 65 patients.

There are 14 residues in the CDR3. Trimming left V 3 bases short and J 6 bases short, with 14 bases between. In germline, CDR1 is SGHDT, CDR2 YYEEEE. Generated by immunoSEQ multiplex PCR, the TCRdb table keeps only in-frame clones and is missing some. The sample includes several thousand clones, more than 70% of them seen just once. This sequence joins TRBV5-6 and TRBJ2-3; D is undetermined. The receptor was isolated from an adult with rheumatoid arthritis. Sequenced input: CD8+ T cells sorted from blood. The CDR3 protein is CASSSPGLPDTQYF. CDR3 nucleotide sequence: TGTGCCAGCAGCTCACCCGGTTTGCCCGATACGCAGTATTTT. Based on the CDR3 plus reference TRBV5-6 and TRBJ2-3, the full variable domain is DAGVTQSPTHLIKTRGQQVTLRCSPKSGHDTVSWYQQALGQGPQFIFQYYEEEERQRGNFPDRFSGHQFPNYSSELNVNALLLGDSALYLCASSSPGLPDTQYFGPGTRLTVL.